A single sample gave rise to the 2 T cell receptor beta chains below, sequenced in a study of blood T cell repertoires in COVID-19. Method: immunoSEQ multiplex PCR; TCRdb's copy keeps in-frame clones and lacks some. This table has under 200,000 clones, approximately 83% appearing once. The sample was peripheral blood. The source of these receptors is a woman over 75 with active or convalescent COVID-19.

V is TRBV7-6 and J is TRBJ2-7; D ambiguous. This CDR3 comprises 13 residues. Germline V lookup: CDR1 SGHVS, CDR2 FNYEAQ. Trimming took 2 bases from V and 6 from J, leaving 11 bases between them. CDR3 sequence reads: CASSLYGDPEQYF. CDR3 DNA: TGTGCCAGCAGCTTATACGGAGACCCCGAGCAGTACTTC.

The chain employs TRBV29-1 and TRBJ1-1; D unresolved. V lost 4 bases to trimming and J lost 4 bases, with 13 bases between them. CDR1 and CDR2 (germline): SQVTM, ANQGSEA. The CDR3 extends over 13 amino acids. The DNA of the CDR3 is TGCAGCGTTGGAGCGGGTACGACCACTGAAGCTTTCTTT. It yields the protein CSVGAGTTTEAFF.